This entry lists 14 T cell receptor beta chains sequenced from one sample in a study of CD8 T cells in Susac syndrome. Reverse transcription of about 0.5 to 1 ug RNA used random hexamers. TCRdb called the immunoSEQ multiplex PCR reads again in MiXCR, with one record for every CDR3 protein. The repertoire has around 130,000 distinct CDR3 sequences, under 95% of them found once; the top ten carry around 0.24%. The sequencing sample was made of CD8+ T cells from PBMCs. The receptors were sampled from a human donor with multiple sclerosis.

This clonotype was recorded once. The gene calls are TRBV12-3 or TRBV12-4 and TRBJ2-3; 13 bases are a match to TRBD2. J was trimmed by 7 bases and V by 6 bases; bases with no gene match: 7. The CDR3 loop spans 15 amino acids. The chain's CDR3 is CASSQLAGGGNTQYF. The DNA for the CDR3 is TGTGCCAGCAGCCAACTAGCGGGAGGGGGTAATACGCAGTATTTT.

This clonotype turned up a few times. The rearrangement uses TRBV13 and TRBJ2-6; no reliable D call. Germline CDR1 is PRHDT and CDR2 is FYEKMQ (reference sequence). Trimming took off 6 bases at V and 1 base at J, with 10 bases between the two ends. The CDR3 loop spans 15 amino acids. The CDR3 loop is CASSWSGSGANVLTF. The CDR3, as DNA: TGTGCCAGCAGTTGGTCTGGTTCTGGGGCCAACGTCCTGACTTTC.

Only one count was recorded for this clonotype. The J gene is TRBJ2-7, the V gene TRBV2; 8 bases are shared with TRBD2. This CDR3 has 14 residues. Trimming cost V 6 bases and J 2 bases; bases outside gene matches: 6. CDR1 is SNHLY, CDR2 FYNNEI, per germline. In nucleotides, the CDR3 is TGTGCCAGCAGCCTCACCGGGGGGGCCTACGAGCAGTACTTC. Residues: CASSLTGGAYEQYF.

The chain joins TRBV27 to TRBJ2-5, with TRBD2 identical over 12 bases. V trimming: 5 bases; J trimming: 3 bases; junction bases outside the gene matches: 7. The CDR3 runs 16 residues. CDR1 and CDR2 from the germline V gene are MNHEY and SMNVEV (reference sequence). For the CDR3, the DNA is TGTGCCAGCAGTCGGGCTAGCGGGAGGGGTGAAGAGACCCAGTACTTC. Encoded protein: CASSRASGRGEETQYF.

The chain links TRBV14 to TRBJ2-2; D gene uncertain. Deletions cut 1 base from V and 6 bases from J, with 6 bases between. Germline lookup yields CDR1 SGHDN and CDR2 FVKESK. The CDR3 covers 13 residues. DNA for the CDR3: TGTGCCAGCAGCCAAGGGCAGCCCGGGGAGCTGTTTTTT. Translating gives CASSQGQPGELFF. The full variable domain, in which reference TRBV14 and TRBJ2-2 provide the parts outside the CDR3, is EAGVTQFPSHSVIEKGQTVTLRCDPISGHDNLYWYRRVMGKEIKFLLHFVKESKQDESGMPNNRFLAERTGGTYSTLKVQPAELEDSGVYFCASSQGQPGELFFGEGSRLTVL.

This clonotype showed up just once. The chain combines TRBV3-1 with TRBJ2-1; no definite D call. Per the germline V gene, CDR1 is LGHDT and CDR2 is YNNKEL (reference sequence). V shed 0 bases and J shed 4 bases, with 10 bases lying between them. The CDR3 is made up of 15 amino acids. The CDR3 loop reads CASSQDLAVYNEQFF. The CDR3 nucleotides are TGTGCCAGCAGCCAAGATCTGGCGGTGTACAATGAGCAGTTCTTC.

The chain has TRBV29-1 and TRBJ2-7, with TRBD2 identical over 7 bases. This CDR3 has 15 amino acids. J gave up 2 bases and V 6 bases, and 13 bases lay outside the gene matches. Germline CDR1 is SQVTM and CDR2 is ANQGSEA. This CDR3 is CSVRGEDAAPYEQYF. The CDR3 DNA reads TGCAGCGTCCGGGGGGAAGACGCAGCCCCCTACGAGCAGTACTTC.

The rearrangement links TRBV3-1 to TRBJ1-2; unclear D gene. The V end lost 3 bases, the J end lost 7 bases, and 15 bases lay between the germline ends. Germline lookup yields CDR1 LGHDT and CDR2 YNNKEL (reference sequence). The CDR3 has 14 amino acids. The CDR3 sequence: CASSQTLGLLGYTF. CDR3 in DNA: TGTGCCAGCAGCCAGACGTTAGGTCTCCTTGGCTACACCTTC.

This CDR3 is CASSFRTPRGEQYF. Written as DNA, the CDR3 is TGTGCCAGCAGTTTCCGGACTCCCCGCGGTGAGCAGTACTTC. The V gene is TRBV12-3 or TRBV12-4, the J gene TRBJ2-7; D is possibly TRBD2 (5 bases). V was clipped by 3 bases and J by 7 bases, with 16 bases between them. There are 14 residues in the CDR3.

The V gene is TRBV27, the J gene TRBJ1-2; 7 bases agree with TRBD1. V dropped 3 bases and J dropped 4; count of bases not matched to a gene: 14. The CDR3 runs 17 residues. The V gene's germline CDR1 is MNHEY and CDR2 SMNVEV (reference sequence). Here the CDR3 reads CASSFSLRQGSFYGYTF. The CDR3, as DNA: TGTGCCAGCAGTTTTTCCCTCCGACAGGGATCATTCTATGGCTACACCTTC.

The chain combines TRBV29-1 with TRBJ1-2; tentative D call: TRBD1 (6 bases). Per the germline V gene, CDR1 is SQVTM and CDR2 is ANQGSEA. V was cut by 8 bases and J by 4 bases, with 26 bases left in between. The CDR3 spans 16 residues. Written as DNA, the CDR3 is TGCAGCACAACAGTTGGGGGCAAACGATGGGGCTATGGCTACACCTTC. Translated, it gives CSTTVGGKRWGYGYTF. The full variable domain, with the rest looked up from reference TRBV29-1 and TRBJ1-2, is SAVISQKPSRDICQRGTSLTIQCQVDSQVTMMFWYRQQPGQSLTLIATANQGSEATYESGFVIDKFPISRPNLTFSTLTVSNMSPEDSSIYLCSTTVGGKRWGYGYTFGSGTRLTVV.

The CDR3 region has the DNA TGTGCCACCAGCAGAGAAGGGGAAGGGGAGCAGTACTTC. Translating it yields CATSREGEGEQYF. The chain employs TRBV15 and TRBJ2-7, with D perhaps matching TRBD1 (5 bases). CDR3 length: 13 amino acids. Germline assignment: CDR1 LNHNV and CDR2 YYDKDF (reference sequence). V lost 0 bases, J lost 7 bases, and 10 bases lay in between.

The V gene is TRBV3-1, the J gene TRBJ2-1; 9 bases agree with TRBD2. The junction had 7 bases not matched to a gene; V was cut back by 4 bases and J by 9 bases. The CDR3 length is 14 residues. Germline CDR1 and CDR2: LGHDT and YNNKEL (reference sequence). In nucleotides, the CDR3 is TGTGCCAGCAGCCCGCTTAGCGGGAGCGGTGAGCAGTTCTTC. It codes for CASSPLSGSGEQFF.

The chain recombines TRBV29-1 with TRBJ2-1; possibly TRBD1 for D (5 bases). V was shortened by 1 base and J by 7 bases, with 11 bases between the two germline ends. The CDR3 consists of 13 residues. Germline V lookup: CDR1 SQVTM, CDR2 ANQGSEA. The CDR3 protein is CSVEVQGKNEQFF. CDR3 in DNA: TGCAGCGTTGAAGTGCAGGGAAAGAATGAGCAGTTCTTC.